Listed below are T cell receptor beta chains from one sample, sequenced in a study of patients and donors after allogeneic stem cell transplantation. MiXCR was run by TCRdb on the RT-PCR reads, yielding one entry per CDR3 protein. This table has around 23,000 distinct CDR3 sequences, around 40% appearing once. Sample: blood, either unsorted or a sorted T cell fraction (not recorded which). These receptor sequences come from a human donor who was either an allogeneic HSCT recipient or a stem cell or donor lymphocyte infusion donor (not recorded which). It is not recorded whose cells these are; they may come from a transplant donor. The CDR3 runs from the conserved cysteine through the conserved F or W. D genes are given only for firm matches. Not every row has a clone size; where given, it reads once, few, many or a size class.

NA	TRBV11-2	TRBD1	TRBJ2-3	CASSLGQGVDTQYF	TGTGCCAGCAGCTTAGGACAGGGGGTAGATACGCAGTATTTT
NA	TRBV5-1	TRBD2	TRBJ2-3	CASNLAVGRDTQYF	TGCGCCAGCAACCTAGCGGTCGGGCGGGATACGCAGTATTTT
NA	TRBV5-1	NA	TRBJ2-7	CASSLAPGSSYEQYF	TGCGCCAGCAGCTTGGCTCCGGGAAGCTCCTACGAGCAGTACTTC
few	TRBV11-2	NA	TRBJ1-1	CASSLGVGSTEAFF	TGTGCCAGCAGCTTAGGGGTTGGAAGCACTGAAGCTTTCTTT
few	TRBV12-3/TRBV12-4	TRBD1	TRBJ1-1	CASSLVGQGYTEAFF	TGTGCCAGCAGTTTAGTAGGACAGGGGTACACTGAAGCTTTCTTT
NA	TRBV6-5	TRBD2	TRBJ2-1	CASSYLGLAARDEQFF	TGTGCCAGCAGTTACCTGGGACTAGCGGCACGCGATGAGCAGTTCTTC
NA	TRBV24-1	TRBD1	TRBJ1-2	CATSDPAKGTGFYGYTF	TGTGCCACCAGTGATCCCGCCAAGGGGACAGGGTTCTATGGCTACACCTTC
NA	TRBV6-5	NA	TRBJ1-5	CASKVRQDSNQPQHF	TGTGCCAGCAAAGTACGGCAGGACTCCAATCAGCCCCAGCATTTT
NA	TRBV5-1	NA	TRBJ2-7	CASSQQGEEQYF	TGCGCCAGCAGTCAACAAGGGGAGGAGCAGTACTTC
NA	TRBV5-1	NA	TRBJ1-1	CASSSVTGSEVEAFF	TGCGCCAGCAGCTCTGTTACAGGCTCTGAAGTGGAAGCTTTCTTT
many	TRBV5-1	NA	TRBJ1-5	CASSLDAGVGTQHF	TGCGCCAGCAGCTTGGATGCGGGGGTGGGGACCCAGCATTTT
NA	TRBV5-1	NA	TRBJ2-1	CASSLGGRSSYNEQFF	TGCGCCAGCAGCTTGGGGGGACGGAGCTCCTACAATGAGCAGTTCTTC
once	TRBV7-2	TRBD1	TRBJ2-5	CASTPGGRETQYF	TGTGCCAGCACCCCAGGGGGCCGGGAGACCCAGTACTTC
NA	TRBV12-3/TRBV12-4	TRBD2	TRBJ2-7	CASSFKAGGGYEQYF	TGTGCCAGCAGTTTCAAGGCGGGAGGGGGATACGAGCAGTACTTC
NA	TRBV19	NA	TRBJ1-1	CATTRTVNTEAFF	TGTGCCACTACTAGGACAGTGAACACTGAAGCTTTCTTT
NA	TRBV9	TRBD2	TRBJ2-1	CASSSGGYNEQFF	TGTGCCAGCAGCTCCGGGGGGTACAATGAGCAGTTCTTC
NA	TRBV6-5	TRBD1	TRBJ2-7	CASSYSTTGYEQYF	TGTGCCAGCAGTTACTCGACGACAGGGTACGAGCAGTACTTC
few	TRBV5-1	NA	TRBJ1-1	CASSWTTGNTEAFF	TGCGCCAGCAGCTGGACGACAGGGAACACTGAAGCTTTCTTT
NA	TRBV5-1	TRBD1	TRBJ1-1	CASSLLTGDTEAFF	TGCGCCAGCAGCTTGTTAACAGGGGACACTGAAGCTTTCTTT
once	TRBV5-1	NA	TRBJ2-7	CASSFDRGGPYEQYF	TGCGCCAGCAGCTTCGACAGAGGGGGACCCTACGAGCAGTACTTC
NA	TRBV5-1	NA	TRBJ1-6	CASSLVLGRKVSPLHF	TGCGCCAGCAGCTTGGTGTTGGGACGAAAGGTTTCACCCCTCCACTTT
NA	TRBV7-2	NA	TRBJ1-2	CASKSGAGNPYGYTF	TGTGCCAGCAAATCGGGGGCCGGGAACCCCTATGGCTACACCTTC
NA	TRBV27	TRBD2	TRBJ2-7	CASSGGTSGSNEQYF	TGTGCCAGCAGTGGAGGGACTAGCGGGAGCAACGAGCAGTACTTC
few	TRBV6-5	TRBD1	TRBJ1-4	CASRETWTGDEKLFF	TGTGCCAGCCGAGAGACCTGGACAGGGGATGAAAAACTGTTTTTT
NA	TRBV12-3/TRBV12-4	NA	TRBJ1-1	CASSLGGVGTEAFF	TGTGCCAGCAGTTTGGGAGGGGTCGGCACTGAAGCTTTCTTT
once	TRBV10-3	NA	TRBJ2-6	CAISASGANVLTF	TGTGCCATCAGTGCGTCTGGGGCCAACGTCCTGACTTTC
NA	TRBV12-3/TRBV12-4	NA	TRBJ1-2	CASSFPSHYGYTF	TGTGCCAGCAGTTTCCCTTCCCACTATGGCTACACCTTC
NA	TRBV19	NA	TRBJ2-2	CASSIRGGEKKSGELFF	TGTGCCAGTAGTATTCGCGGAGGCGAAAAAAAAAGCGGGGAGCTGTTTTTT
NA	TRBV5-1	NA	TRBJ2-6	CASRNNDLTLSGANVLTF	TGCGCCAGCAGAAACAACGATCTAACCCTCTCTGGGGCCAACGTCCTGACTTTC
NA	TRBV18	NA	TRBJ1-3	CASSPPNRVLSGNTIYF	TGTGCCAGCTCACCACCCAACAGGGTCCTCTCTGGAAACACCATATATTTT
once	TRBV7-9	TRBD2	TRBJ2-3	CASGPISGGASDTQYF	TGTGCCAGCGGCCCTATTAGCGGGGGGGCCTCAGATACGCAGTATTTT
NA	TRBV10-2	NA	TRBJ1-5	CASSESLFRQPQHF	TGCGCCAGCAGTGAGTCCTTGTTCAGGCAGCCCCAGCATTTT
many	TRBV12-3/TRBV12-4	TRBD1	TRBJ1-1	CATTQGPRVPEAFF	TGTGCCACTACACAGGGGCCCCGGGTCCCTGAAGCTTTCTTT
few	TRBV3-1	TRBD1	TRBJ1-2	CASTGTGGLGYTF	TGTGCCAGCACCGGAACAGGGGGCCTTGGCTACACCTTC
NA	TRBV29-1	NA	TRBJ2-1	CSVDLVAYHEQFF	TGCAGCGTTGATCTGGTAGCGTATCATGAGCAGTTCTTC
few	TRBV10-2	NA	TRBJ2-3	CASSDGQSTDTQYF	TGCGCCAGCAGTGATGGACAGAGCACAGATACGCAGTATTTT
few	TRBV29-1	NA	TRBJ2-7	CSVSRDGFYEQYF	TGCAGCGTTTCTAGGGACGGATTCTACGAGCAGTACTTC
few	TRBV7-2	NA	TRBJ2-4	CASSLGGGKNIQYF	TGTGCCAGCAGCTTAGGTGGGGGCAAAAACATTCAGTACTTC
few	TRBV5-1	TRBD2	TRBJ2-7	CASSLGLAGGLSSYEQYF	TGCGCCAGCAGCTTAGGACTAGCGGGGGGCTTAAGCTCCTACGAGCAGTACTTC
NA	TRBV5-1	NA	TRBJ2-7	CASSLEITYEQYF	TGCGCCAGCAGCTTGGAGATCACCTACGAGCAGTACTTC
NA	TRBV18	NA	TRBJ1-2	CASSPQGENYGYTF	TGTGCCAGCTCACCACAGGGTGAAAACTATGGCTACACCTTC
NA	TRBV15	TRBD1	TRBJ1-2	CATSRDIQGRGYTF	TGTGCCACCAGCAGAGATATACAGGGGCGCGGCTACACCTTC
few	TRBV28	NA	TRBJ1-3	CASSLGRNTIYF	TGTGCCAGCAGTCTTGGCAGAAACACCATATATTTT
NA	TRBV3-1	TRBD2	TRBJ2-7	CASSQDRASGIPYEQYF	TGTGCCAGCAGCCAAGATCGGGCTAGCGGGATTCCCTACGAGCAGTACTTC
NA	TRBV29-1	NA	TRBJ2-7	CSVDTGTYEQYF	TGCAGCGTGGATACCGGGACCTACGAGCAGTACTTC
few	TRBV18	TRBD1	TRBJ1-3	CASSLQDRAGNTIYF	TGTGCCAGCTCACTCCAAGACAGGGCTGGAAACACCATATATTTT
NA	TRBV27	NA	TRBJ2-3	CASSLSPRYTDTQYF	TGTGCCAGCAGTTTATCGCCAAGATACACAGATACGCAGTATTTT
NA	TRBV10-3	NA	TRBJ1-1	CAISRNTEAFF	TGTGCCATCTCGCGGAACACTGAAGCTTTCTTT
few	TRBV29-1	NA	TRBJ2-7	CSVGTVPYEQYF	TGCAGCGTTGGGACAGTGCCCTACGAGCAGTACTTC
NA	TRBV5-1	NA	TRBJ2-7	CASSSQGAAGYEQYF	TGCGCCAGCAGTTCCCAGGGGGCAGCGGGATACGAGCAGTACTTC
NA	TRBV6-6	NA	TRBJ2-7	CASSRDREYEQYF	TGTGCCAGCAGCCGCGACAGAGAGTACGAGCAGTACTTC
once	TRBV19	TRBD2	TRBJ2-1	CASSPRASGYNEQFF	TGTGCCAGTAGTCCCAGGGCTAGCGGTTACAATGAGCAGTTCTTC
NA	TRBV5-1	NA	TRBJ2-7	CASSRGTGSSYEQYF	TGCGCCAGCAGCCGGGGGACGGGGAGCTCCTACGAGCAGTACTTC
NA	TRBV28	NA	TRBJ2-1	CGCGIAPQSSYNEQFF	TGTGGGTGCGGGATCGCGCCCCAAAGCTCCTACAATGAGCAGTTCTTC
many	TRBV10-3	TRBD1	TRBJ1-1	CAIKGQGNTEAFF	TGTGCCATCAAGGGACAGGGGAACACTGAAGCTTTCTTT